This T cell receptor beta chain was sequenced for a study of blood T cell repertoires in COVID-19. Study context: Some COVID-19 samples were acute and others convalescent; all came from the United States, Italy and Spain. PBMCs, B-cell-depleted T cells, or T cells were the source of the cDNA or gDNA that made up the material.

Residents of about 25 US areas, aged roughly 18 to 90 years, made up the participants. Membership in each cohort depended on participant-reported clinical history. The CDR3 loop spans 14 amino acids. Germline lookup yields CDR1 SGHVS and CDR2 FNYEAQ. J lost 8 bases, V lost 5 bases, and 6 bases had no gene match. Produced via immunoSEQ multiplex PCR; TCRdb's table is partial and in-frame only. The sample carries fewer than 250,000 clones, 83% recorded once. The V gene is TRBV7-6, the J gene TRBJ1-4, with 9 positions matching TRBD1. This TCR derives from a woman aged 40 to 50 who had been exposed to COVID-19. The material sequenced was PBMCs or T cells enriched from blood (not recorded which). CDR3 amino acids: CASSEGQGGEKLFF. The CDR3 coding sequence is TGTGCCAGCAGCGAGGGACAGGGAGGAGAAAAACTGTTTTTT. Full variable domain (remainder filled in from reference TRBV7-6 and TRBJ1-4): GAGVSQSPRYKVTKRGQDVALRCDPISGHVSLYWYRQALGQGPEFLTYFNYEAQQDKSGLPNDRFSAERPEGSISTLTIQRTEQRDSAMYRCASSEGQGGEKLFFGSGTQLSVL.